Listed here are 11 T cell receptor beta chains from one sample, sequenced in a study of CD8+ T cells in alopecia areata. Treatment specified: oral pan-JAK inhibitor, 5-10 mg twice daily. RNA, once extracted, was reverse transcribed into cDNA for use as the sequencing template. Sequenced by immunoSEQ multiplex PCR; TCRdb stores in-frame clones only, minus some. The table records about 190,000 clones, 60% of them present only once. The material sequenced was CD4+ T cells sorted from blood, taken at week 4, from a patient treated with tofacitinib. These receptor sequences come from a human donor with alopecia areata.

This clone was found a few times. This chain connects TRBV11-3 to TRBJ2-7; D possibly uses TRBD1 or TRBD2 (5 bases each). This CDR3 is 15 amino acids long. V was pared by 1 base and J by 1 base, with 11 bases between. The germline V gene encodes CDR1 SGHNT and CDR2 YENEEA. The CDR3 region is CASSLASGRSYEQYF. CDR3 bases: TGTGCCAGCAGCTTAGCGTCAGGGAGATCCTACGAGCAGTACTTC.

The CDR3, as DNA: TGTGCCAGCGTCCGGGACAGTACCTACGAGCAGTACTTC. This translates into CASVRDSTYEQYF. V usage is TRBV2 and J usage is TRBJ2-7, with 7 bases fitting TRBD1. This CDR3 has 13 residues. CDR1 SNHLY and CDR2 FYNNEI come from the germline V gene. The trim removed 8 bases at V and 2 bases at J, leaving 6 bases unmatched.

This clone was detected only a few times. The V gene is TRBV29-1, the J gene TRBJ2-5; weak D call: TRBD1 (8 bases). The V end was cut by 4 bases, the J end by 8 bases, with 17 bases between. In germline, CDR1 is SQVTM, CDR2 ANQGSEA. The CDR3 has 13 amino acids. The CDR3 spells CSVAGGGGATQYF. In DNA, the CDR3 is TGCAGCGTTGCAGGGGGCGGGGGAGCCACCCAGTACTTC.

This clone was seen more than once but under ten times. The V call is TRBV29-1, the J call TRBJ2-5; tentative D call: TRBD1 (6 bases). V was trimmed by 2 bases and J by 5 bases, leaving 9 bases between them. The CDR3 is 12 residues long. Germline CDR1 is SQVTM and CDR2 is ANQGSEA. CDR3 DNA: TGCAGCGTTGAACCAGGGGTTGAGACCCAGTACTTC. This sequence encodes CSVEPGVETQYF. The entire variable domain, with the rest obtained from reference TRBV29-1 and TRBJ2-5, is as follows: SAVISQKPSRDICQRGTSLTIQCQVDSQVTMMFWYRQQPGQSLTLIATANQGSEATYESGFVIDKFPISRPNLTFSTLTVSNMSPEDSSIYLCSVEPGVETQYFGPGTRLLVL.

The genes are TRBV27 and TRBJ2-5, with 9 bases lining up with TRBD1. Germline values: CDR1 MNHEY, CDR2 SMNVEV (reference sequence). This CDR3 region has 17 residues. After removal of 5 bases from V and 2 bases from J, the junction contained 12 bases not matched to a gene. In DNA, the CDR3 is TGTGCCAGCAGTCCGGACAGGGGCCCAAGGGGTCAAGAGACCCAGTACTTC. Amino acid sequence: CASSPDRGPRGQETQYF.

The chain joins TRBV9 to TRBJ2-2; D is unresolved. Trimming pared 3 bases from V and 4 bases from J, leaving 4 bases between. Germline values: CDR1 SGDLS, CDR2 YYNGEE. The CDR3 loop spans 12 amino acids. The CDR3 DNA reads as TGTGCCAGCAGCGACGGCACCGGGGAGCTGTTTTTT. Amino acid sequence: CASSDGTGELFF.

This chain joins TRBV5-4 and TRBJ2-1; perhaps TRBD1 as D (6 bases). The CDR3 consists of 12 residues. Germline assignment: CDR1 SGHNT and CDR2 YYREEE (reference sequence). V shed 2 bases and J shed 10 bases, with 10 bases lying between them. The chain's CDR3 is CASSFHRGEQFF. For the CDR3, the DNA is TGTGCCAGCAGCTTCCATAGGGGGGAGCAGTTCTTC.

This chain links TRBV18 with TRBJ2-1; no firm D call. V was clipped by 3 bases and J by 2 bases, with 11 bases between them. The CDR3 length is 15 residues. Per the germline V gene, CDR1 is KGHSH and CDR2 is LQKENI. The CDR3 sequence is CASSPADGPYNEQFF. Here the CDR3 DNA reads TGTGCCAGCTCACCGGCGGACGGACCCTACAATGAGCAGTTCTTC.

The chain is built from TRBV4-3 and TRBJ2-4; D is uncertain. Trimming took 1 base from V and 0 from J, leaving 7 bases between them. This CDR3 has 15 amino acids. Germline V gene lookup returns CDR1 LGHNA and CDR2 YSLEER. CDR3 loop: CASSQGYEAKNIQYF. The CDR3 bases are TGCGCCAGCAGCCAAGGGTACGAAGCCAAAAACATTCAGTACTTC.

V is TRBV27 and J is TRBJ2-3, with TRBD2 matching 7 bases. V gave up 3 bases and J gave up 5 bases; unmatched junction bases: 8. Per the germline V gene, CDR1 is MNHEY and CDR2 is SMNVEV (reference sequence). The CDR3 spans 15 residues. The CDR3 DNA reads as TGTGCCAGCAGTTTTTGGGGGGGTCGTGAAGATACGCAGTATTTT. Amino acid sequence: CASSFWGGREDTQYF.

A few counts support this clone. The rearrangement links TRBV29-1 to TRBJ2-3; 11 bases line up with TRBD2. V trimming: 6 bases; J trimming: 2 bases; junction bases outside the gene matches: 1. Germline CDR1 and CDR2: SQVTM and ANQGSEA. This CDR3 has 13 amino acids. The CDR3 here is CSVGLAATDTQYF. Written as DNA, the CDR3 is TGCAGCGTGGGACTAGCGGCCACAGATACGCAGTATTTT.